The entry below describes one TCR beta chain. The sample comes from a study of blood T cell repertoires in COVID-19. For the study at large: The origin of the acute and convalescent COVID-19 samples was the United States, Italy and Spain. PBMCs, B-cell-depleted T cells, or T cells provided the cDNA or gDNA that made up the material.

V was clipped by 5 bases and J by 1 base, with 14 bases between them. Looked up from germline, CDR1 is MNHEY and CDR2 is SVGAGI. There are 15 residues in the CDR3. In the authors' workflow: Estimates of nucleated cell counts were drawn from the amplification of reference gene primers. TCRdb's copy holds only in-frame clones and misses some; the assay was immunoSEQ multiplex PCR. The DNA was the basis for D and trimming; V, J and clone size are from that table. The sample has approximately 150,000 clones, approximately 81% seen once. This sequence was found in a man aged 40-49 years with acute or convalescent COVID-19. V is TRBV6-5 and J is TRBJ1-2, with unresolved D. What was sequenced was peripheral blood. This CDR3 reads CASSPREAFNYGYTF. In DNA form, the CDR3 reads TGTGCCAGCAGTCCCCGAGAGGCTTTTAACTATGGCTACACCTTC.